The clone carrying this T cell receptor beta chain was detected once. Its antigen remains unidentified. TCRdb ran MiXCR on the RACE reads and lists one entry per CDR3 protein. The repertoire includes around 99,000 distinct CDR3 sequences, about an eighth of them detected once, and roughly 2% sits in the top ten. This specimen belongs to a study of human T cells and chemical hapten exposure. General study findings and limits: Against controls, expanded TCRs gave rise to significantly more large CDR3 similarity clusters.

Described time point: patch test 1, 2 weeks after DPC sensitization. Specified treatment: therapeutic diphenylcyclopropenone sensitization with weekly scalp DPC. This CDR3 contains 13 residues. The chain employs TRBV21-1 and TRBJ2-2; the table calls TRBD1, which could not be checked here. TRBV21-1 is designated a pseudogene. The receptor was derived from a woman between 40 and 50 years old with alopecia areata. Some clones in this sample may be carry-over from other donors' samples. The sample was whole blood, taken in connection with sensitization to the hapten diphenylcyclopropenone (DPC). This CDR3 reads CASSKPGTGELFF. For the CDR3, the DNA is TGTGCCAGCAGCAAACCGGGAACCGGGGAGCTGTTTTTT.